This paragraph reports one T cell receptor beta chain. Antigen unknown. Germline trimming cut 7 bases from V and 1 base from J; bases unmatched to any gene: 9. Germline V lookup: CDR1 MDHEN, CDR2 SYDVKM. The CDR3 contains 15 residues. This sample is drawn from a study of cytomegalovirus exposure and HLA in healthy donors. Points from the study as a whole: What a later analysis reportedly showed was that an Asian-associated ancestry cluster had fewer N-insertions than the roughly 700-donor mean. In an earlier analysis, most TCR beta V segments were productive about 90% or about 30% of the time.

The PCR ran on 60 Vbeta and 13 Jbeta primers. Some clones are missing from TCRdb's copy, which holds only in-frame ones; the method was immunoSEQ multiplex PCR. This table has more than 140,000 clones, 75% to 80% appearing once. The chain combines TRBV28 with TRBJ1-1; 7 bases align to TRBD1. The sequenced material came from PBMCs. The receptor was derived from a male donor in good health and CMV-seronegative. As DNA, the CDR3 is TGTGCCAGCACCCCGGGGGGGACAGCGAACACTGAAGCTTTCTTT. Translation gives CASTPGGTANTEAFF.